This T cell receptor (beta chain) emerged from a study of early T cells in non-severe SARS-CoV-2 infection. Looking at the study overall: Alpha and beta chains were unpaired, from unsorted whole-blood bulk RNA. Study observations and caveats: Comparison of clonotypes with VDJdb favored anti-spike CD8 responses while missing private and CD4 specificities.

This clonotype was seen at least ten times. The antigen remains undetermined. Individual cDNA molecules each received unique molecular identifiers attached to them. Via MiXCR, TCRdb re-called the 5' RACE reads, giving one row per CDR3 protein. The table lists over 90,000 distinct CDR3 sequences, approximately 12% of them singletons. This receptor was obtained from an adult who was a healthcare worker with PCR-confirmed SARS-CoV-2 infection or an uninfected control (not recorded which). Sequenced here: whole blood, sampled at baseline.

The CDR3 is CSVEGDSRNTEAFF. In nucleotides, the CDR3 is TGCAGCGTTGAAGGAGACAGCCGGAACACTGAAGCTTTCTTT. The chain has TRBV29-1 and TRBJ1-1, with D possibly being TRBD1 (5 bases). The CDR3 length is 14 residues. Trimming removed 1 base at V and 1 base at J, with 10 bases between. Germline-derived CDR1 and CDR2 are SQVTM and ANQGSEA.